This TCR beta chain was recorded in a study of T-cell memory formation after mild COVID-19. Findings and caveats of the study: Shrinking CD4+ clones resided mostly in CM and EM, and CD8+ ones in EMRA. Certain responding clones were present in pre-infection memory, suggesting participation of cross-reactive memory.

In its sample, this clonotype was seen a few times. The antigen is not known. Per germline, CDR1 SQVTM and CDR2 ANQGSEA. This CDR3 comprises 15 residues. V was pared by 2 bases and J by 4 bases, with 8 bases of the junction left unmatched. From the 5' RACE reads, TCRdb called clonotypes with MiXCR, one entry per CDR3 protein. The table lists some 330,000 distinct CDR3 sequences, roughly 21% of them singletons, with roughly an eighth in the top ten. The sample taken for sequencing was PBMCs or a T cell subset sorted from them (not recorded which). This chain uses TRBV29-1 with TRBJ2-7; 10 nucleotides line up with TRBD2. This clonotype was sampled from an adult woman who had mild COVID-19 (a few samples of this study predate the infection). Cell type and time point are not known. DNA of the CDR3: TGCAGCGTTGAAAAGGCTAGCGGGAGAACATACGAGCAGTACTTC. Translated: CSVEKASGRTYEQYF.